Listed below are T cell receptor beta chains from one sample, sequenced in a study of blood T cell repertoires in COVID-19. Assay: immunoSEQ multiplex PCR; the TCRdb copy retains only in-frame clones and omits some. The sample has around 150,000 clones, 84% seen once. Sequencing was done on a sample of peripheral blood. The receptor set was obtained from a man between 65 and 79 years old with acute or convalescent COVID-19. CDR3s include the opening cysteine and the closing phenylalanine or tryptophan. D genes are given only for firm matches. Size tells how often a clone was seen (once, few, many) or the class of an expanded clone, and some rows leave it out.

v_call	d_call	j_call	clone_size	cdr3_aa	cdr3_nt
TRBV3-1/TRBV3-2	.	TRBJ2-7	.	CASSQGPRGARSYEQYF	TGTGCCAGCAGCCAAGGTCCTCGGGGGGCACGCTCCTACGAGCAGTACTTC
TRBV6-5	.	TRBJ1-2	once	CASSSNRGYTF	TGTGCCAGCAGTTCAAACAGGGGCTACACCTTC
TRBV5-1	.	TRBJ1-5	.	CASSWEGAGDQPQHF	TGCGCCAGCAGCTGGGAAGGGGCGGGGGATCAGCCCCAGCATTTT
TRBV18	TRBD1	TRBJ1-2	.	CASSPDREASGYTF	TGTGCCAGCTCACCGGACAGGGAGGCGAGTGGCTACACCTTC
TRBV14	.	TRBJ2-7	.	CASSQDRPYEQYF	TGTGCCAGCAGCCAAGATCGTCCCTACGAGCAGTACTTC
TRBV9	.	TRBJ2-3	.	CASSVENGRLTDTQYF	TGTGCCAGCAGCGTAGAGAACGGGAGATTGACAGATACGCAGTATTTT
TRBV10-3	.	TRBJ1-5	.	CAISPGSSGNQPQHF	TGTGCCATCAGCCCGGGGAGCTCTGGCAATCAGCCCCAGCATTTT
TRBV5-1	TRBD1	TRBJ1-1	.	CASSRDDRGQNTEAFF	TGCGCCAGCAGCCGGGATGACAGGGGCCAGAACACTGAAGCTTTCTTT
TRBV28	.	TRBJ2-7	.	CASSFVTTYEQYF	TGTGCCAGCAGTTTCGTGACAACCTACGAGCAGTACTTC
TRBV28	.	TRBJ2-7	.	CASRLAGGEQYF	TGTGCCAGCAGACTAGCAGGGGGCGAGCAGTACTTC
TRBV18	TRBD1	TRBJ2-3	.	CASSYDRGGTDTQYF	TGTGCCAGCTCATACGACAGGGGCGGCACAGATACGCAGTATTTT
TRBV12-5	TRBD2	TRBJ2-7	.	CASGLITGGAYEQYF	TGTGCTAGTGGTTTGATAACCGGGGGGGCCTACGAGCAGTACTTC
TRBV4-1	.	TRBJ1-2	.	CASSQVLGQQINYGYTF	TGCGCCAGCAGCCAAGTCTTAGGACAGCAGATTAACTATGGCTACACCTTC